These 10 T cell receptor beta chains originate from one sample sequenced in a study of blood T cell repertoires in COVID-19. Generated by immunoSEQ multiplex PCR, the TCRdb table keeps only in-frame clones and is missing some. This sample has roughly 200,000 clones, with roughly four fifths found just once. Material for sequencing was PBMCs or T cells enriched from blood (not recorded which). These receptors all come from a man aged 35-49 years who had recovered from COVID-19.

The rearrangement uses TRBV14 and TRBJ2-1, with a tentative D call TRBD1 (6 bases). The CDR3 is 14 residues long. Deletions cut 3 bases from V and 6 bases from J, with 12 bases between. Germline-derived CDR1 and CDR2 are SGHDN and FVKESK. The DNA for the CDR3 is TGTGCCAGCAGCCACAGGGGCCTATTCAATGAGCAGTTCTTC. Translation: CASSHRGLFNEQFF.

This chain joins TRBV18 and TRBJ2-1; TRBD2 matches 9 bases. The CDR3 has 15 amino acids. With V trimmed by 2 bases and J by 7 bases, 6 bases remained unmatched. Germline V gene data show CDR1 as KGHSH and CDR2 as LQKENI. CDR3 sequence (DNA): TGTGCCAGCTCACCAAGGTTCCTAGCGGGAAATGAGCAGTTCTTC. The encoded protein is CASSPRFLAGNEQFF.

The chain uses TRBV18 and TRBJ2-3; a possible D gene is TRBD2 (6 bases). Germline V gene data show CDR1 as KGHSH and CDR2 as LQKENI. The CDR3 covers 15 residues. V was cut by 0 bases and J by 10 bases, with 17 bases left in between. The CDR3 region is CASSPPQGGEMAQYF. Written as DNA, the CDR3 is TGTGCCAGCTCACCACCTCAGGGCGGGGAGATGGCGCAGTATTTT. Based on the CDR3 plus reference TRBV18 and TRBJ2-3, the full variable domain is NAGVMQNPRHLVRRRGQEARLRCSPMKGHSHVYWYRQLPEEGLKFMVYLQKENIIDESGMPKERFSAEFPKEGPSILRIQQVVRGDSAAYFCASSPPQGGEMAQYFGPGTRLTVL.

The chain joins TRBV19 to TRBJ2-7; 8 bases match TRBD1. The germline V gene has CDR1 LNHDA and CDR2 SQIVND (reference sequence). The CDR3 length is 15 residues. Losses at the gene ends were 3 bases for V and 2 bases for J; bases not matched to a gene: 6. The CDR3: CASSMAWTGPYEQYF. DNA for the CDR3: TGTGCCAGTAGTATGGCCTGGACAGGGCCCTACGAGCAGTACTTC.

CDR3 sequence (DNA): TGTGCCAGCAGCAAAGTTCCGGGGGGCTCCAATCAGCCCCAGCATTTT. It yields the protein CASSKVPGGSNQPQHF. This chain connects TRBV21-1 to TRBJ1-5. TRBV21-1 constitutes a pseudogene. The CDR3 covers 16 residues.

The V call is TRBV28, the J call TRBJ1-1; 9 bases agree with TRBD1. This CDR3 is 15 amino acids long. After removal of 8 bases from V and 1 base from J, the junction contained 8 bases not matched to a gene. CDR1 is MDHEN, CDR2 SYDVKM, per germline. CDR3 amino acids: CASPGTGRGNTEAFF. The CDR3 DNA sequence: TGTGCCAGCCCCGGGACAGGGAGGGGGAACACTGAAGCTTTCTTT.

This chain connects TRBV15 to TRBJ1-4; D not resolved. The length of the CDR3 is 14 residues. CDR1 LNHNV and CDR2 YYDKDF come from the germline V gene (reference sequence). V lost 0 bases to trimming and J lost 8 bases, with 10 bases between them. CDR3: CATSRDAGGEKLFF. The CDR3 coding sequence is TGTGCCACCAGCAGAGACGCGGGCGGGGAAAAACTGTTTTTT.

V is TRBV19 and J is TRBJ1-2; 9 bases are a match to TRBD1. Per germline, CDR1 LNHDA and CDR2 SQIVND (reference sequence). Germline trimming cut 5 bases from V and 4 bases from J; bases unmatched to any gene: 8. The CDR3 is 15 amino acids. The chain's CDR3 is CASSGPGQGSYGYTF. Written as DNA, the CDR3 is TGTGCCAGTAGTGGTCCGGGACAGGGCTCCTATGGCTACACCTTC. The full variable domain, rest sourced from reference TRBV19 and TRBJ1-2, is DGGITQSPKYLFRKEGQNVTLSCEQNLNHDAMYWYRQDPGQGLRLIYYSQIVNDFQKGDIAEGYSVSREKKESFPLTVTSAQKNPTAFYLCASSGPGQGSYGYTFGSGTRLTVV.

The V and J genes are TRBV19 and TRBJ2-3; D gene ambiguous. Germline CDR1 is LNHDA and CDR2 is SQIVND (reference sequence). This CDR3 has 12 residues. The germline V and J ends were trimmed by 3 bases and 4 bases, with 5 bases remaining between them. CDR3 residues: CASSMAADTQYF. CDR3 nucleotide sequence: TGTGCCAGTAGTATGGCAGCAGATACGCAGTATTTT. The full variable domain, in which reference TRBV19 and TRBJ2-3 provide the parts outside the CDR3, is DGGITQSPKYLFRKEGQNVTLSCEQNLNHDAMYWYRQDPGQGLRLIYYSQIVNDFQKGDIAEGYSVSREKKESFPLTVTSAQKNPTAFYLCASSMAADTQYFGPGTRLTVL.

The rearrangement links TRBV4-1 to TRBJ1-5, with 8 bases identical to TRBD1. The ends lost 3 bases at V and 1 base at J; junction bases unmatched: 5. The CDR3 spans 16 residues. CDR1 and CDR2 (germline): MGHRA, YSYEKL. CDR3 residues: CASSQWGDRSNQPQHF. The CDR3 bases are TGCGCCAGCAGCCAGTGGGGGGACAGGAGCAATCAGCCCCAGCATTTT.